This TCR beta chain comes out of a study of blood T cell repertoires in COVID-19 (dated by TCRdb to about 2020). Describing the broader study: The collaborator samples originated in the United States, Italy and Spain and spanned the acute and convalescent phases of COVID-19. The prospective study material was composed of cDNA or gDNA derived from T cells, B-cell-depleted T cells, or PBMCs. Deeply sampled blood TCRbeta repertoires from subjects exposed to, actively infected with, or recovered from COVID-19 were included in the dataset. The repertoires were made available in a free public database intended to serve as a resource for research on the immune response to SARS-CoV-2. The samples were drawn from the first 160 participants of the ongoing ImmuneRACE study and from 1,254 subjects provided by 6 global collaborators. A de-identified subject ID, COVID-19 status, age in years and sex were almost always included in the sample metadata. Where available, HLA class I and class II types were taken from metadata supplied by the sample provider and were not determined by assay-based typing.

The full study reports these points: The amount of clinical and demographic metadata varied by source and participant and was provided uncurated.

TCRbeta CDR3 regions were amplified from genomic DNA by means of the immunoSEQ Assay, a bias-controlled multiplex PCR. For the original study's pipeline: The number of nucleated cells in each sample was estimated from the amplification of reference gene primers within the assay. To quantify the absolute abundance of each unique TCRbeta CDR3 rearrangement, sequence reads were collapsed and filtered. For each sample, productive Simpson clonality was calculated as the square root of Simpson's diversity index across productive rearrangements. TCRdb stores this immuneACCESS table with in-frame sequences only. Part of the clones is absent; in the studies checked, under half of the shortfall reflects unresolved V genes, and no reason is known for the rest. The V and J calls and clone size are taken from that table; D and trimming were inferred from the DNA. Here the sample has about 60,000 clones; nearly 85% occur a single time. Roughly 41% of the sample comes from the top ten.

The germline ends are 9 bases apart after V is trimmed by 0 bases and J by 4 bases. The CDR3 holds 15 amino acids from the cysteine to the phenylalanine. Just CDR3 DNA is preserved here, 45 bases in frame from base 1. CDR1 is given as LGHNA and CDR2 as YSLEER, both from the germline V gene. Whole blood was collected in K2EDTA tubes by collaborating institutions according to the institutions' own protocols. For TCRbeta analysis, collaborators shipped samples as frozen whole blood, isolated PBMCs, or DNA extracted from either of those sample types. A note on this clone: Its antigen has not been determined. Base-call qualities are not available, and no considerably larger clone is one nucleotide away.

This receptor chain uses TRBV4-3 and TRBJ1-4; the D gene lacks a confident call. This TCR came from a human donor in a cohort sampled during active COVID-19. Material: peripheral blood. The encoded CDR3 is CASSQDRTGNEKLFF. The DNA sequence is as follows: TGCGCCAGCAGCCAAGATCGGACTGGTAATGAAAAACTGTTTTTT.